The T cell receptor beta chain under discussion was sequenced for a study of T cells in Graves' hyperthyroidism and ophthalmopathy. Regarding the study as a whole: Most clonotypes expanded in thyroid above 0.001 were likewise present in blood.

In this sample, this clonotype turned up a few times. The antigen is not known. No progression to ophthalmopathy during 18 months of follow-up defined stable disease. Germline CDR1 is LGHNA and CDR2 is YSLEER. Trimming stripped 0 bases from V and 6 bases from J, with 6 bases between. This CDR3 is built from 13 residues. RNA transcripts gave rise to amplified TCR beta CDR3 regions. TCR CDR3 underwent first-round RT-PCR with the HTBI primer set. TCRdb redid the calling of the multiplex PCR reads with MiXCR, one entry per CDR3 protein. The data contain about 180,000 distinct CDR3 sequences, 17% of them singletons.

Sequenced material: blood. This sequence originates from a woman aged 45-65 years with Graves' hyperthyroidism. V usage is TRBV4-3 and J usage is TRBJ1-3, with D hard to call. The CDR3 DNA is TGCGCCAGCAGCCAAGATACGCAAAACACCATATATTTT. This codes for CASSQDTQNTIYF.